This T cell receptor (beta chain) was identified in a study of cytomegalovirus exposure and HLA in healthy donors. General study findings and limits: Accurate predictions that matched the HLA-A and HLA-B alleles of most subjects were reportedly made from TCR beta sequences. Some V segments (TRBV6-2 and TRBV6-3 among them) were excluded as indistinguishable. It was around 160 TCR beta chains that were listed as cytomegalovirus-associated. The authors later linked a missense DCLRE1C variant to TCR beta V- and J-gene trimming.

Comment on this clone: Antigen: not known.

13 Jbeta primers and 60 Vbeta primers were used for the PCR. Profiling relied on immunoSEQ multiplex PCR, and the TCRdb table lists in-frame clones only, not all of them. The repertoire table contains roughly 120,000 clones. The junction had 6 bases not matched to a gene; V was cut back by 6 bases and J by 2 bases. The CDR3 is 14 amino acids. Germline loops: CDR1 MNHNY, CDR2 SVGAGI (reference sequence). The sequencing input was PBMCs. The receptor was derived from a man aged 30 to 45 in good health and CMV-seronegative. The chain is built from TRBV6-6 and TRBJ1-2; 7 bases align to TRBD1. The CDR3 sequence is CASRAGGRNYGYTF. The CDR3 DNA reads as TGTGCCAGCAGAGCAGGGGGAAGGAACTATGGCTACACCTTC.